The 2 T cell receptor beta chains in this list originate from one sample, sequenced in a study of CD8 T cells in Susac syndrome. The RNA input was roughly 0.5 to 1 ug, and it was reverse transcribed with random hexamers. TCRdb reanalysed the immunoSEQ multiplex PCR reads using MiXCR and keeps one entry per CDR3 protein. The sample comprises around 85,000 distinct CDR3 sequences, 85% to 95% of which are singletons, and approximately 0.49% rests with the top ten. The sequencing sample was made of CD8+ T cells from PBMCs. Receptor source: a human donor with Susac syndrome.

This CDR3 is CASSYAVNTEAFF. The CDR3 bases are TGTGCCAGCAGTTACGCAGTGAACACTGAAGCTTTCTTT. The gene calls are TRBV6-6 and TRBJ1-1; no definite D call. This CDR3 region has 13 residues. Germline CDR1 MNHNY, CDR2 SVGAGI (reference sequence). V lost 2 bases, J lost 0 bases, and 4 bases lay in between.

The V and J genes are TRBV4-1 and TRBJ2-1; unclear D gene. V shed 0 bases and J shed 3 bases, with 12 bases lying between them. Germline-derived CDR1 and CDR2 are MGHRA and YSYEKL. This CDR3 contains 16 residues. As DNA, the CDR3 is TGCGCCAGCAGCCAAGACGCTTCCTACCTCTACAATGAGCAGTTCTTC. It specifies CASSQDASYLYNEQFF.